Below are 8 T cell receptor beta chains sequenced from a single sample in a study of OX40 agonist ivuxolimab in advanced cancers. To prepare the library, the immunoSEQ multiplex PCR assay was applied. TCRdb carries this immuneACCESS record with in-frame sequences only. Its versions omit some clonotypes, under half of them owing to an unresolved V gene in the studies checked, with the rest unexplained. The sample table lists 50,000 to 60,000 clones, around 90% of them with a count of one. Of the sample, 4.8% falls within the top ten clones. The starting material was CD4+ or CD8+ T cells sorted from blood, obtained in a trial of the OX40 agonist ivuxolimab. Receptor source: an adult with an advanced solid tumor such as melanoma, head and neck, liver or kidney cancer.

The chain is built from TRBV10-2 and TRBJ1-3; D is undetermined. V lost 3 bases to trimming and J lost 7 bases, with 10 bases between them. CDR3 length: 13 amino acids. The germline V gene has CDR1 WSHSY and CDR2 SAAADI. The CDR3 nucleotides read TGCGCCAGCAGTGATCCCGGAGGGAACACCATATATTTT. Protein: CASSDPGGNTIYF.

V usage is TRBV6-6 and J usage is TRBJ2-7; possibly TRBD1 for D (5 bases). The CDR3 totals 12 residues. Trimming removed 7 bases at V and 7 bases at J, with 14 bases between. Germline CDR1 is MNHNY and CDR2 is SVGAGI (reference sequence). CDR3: CASTPIRGEQYF. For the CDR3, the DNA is TGTGCCAGCACGCCAATAAGGGGAGAGCAGTACTTC.

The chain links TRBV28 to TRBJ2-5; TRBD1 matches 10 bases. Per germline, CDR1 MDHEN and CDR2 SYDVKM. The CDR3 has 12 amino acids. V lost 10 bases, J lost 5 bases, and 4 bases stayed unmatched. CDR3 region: CATGTGEETQYF. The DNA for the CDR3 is TGTGCCACCGGGACAGGGGAGGAGACCCAGTACTTC.

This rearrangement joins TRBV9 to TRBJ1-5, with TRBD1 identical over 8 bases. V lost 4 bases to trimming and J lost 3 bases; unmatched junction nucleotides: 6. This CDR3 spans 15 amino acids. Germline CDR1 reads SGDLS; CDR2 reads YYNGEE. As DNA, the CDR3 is TGTGCCAGCAGCCCAACAGGGGGAAACAATCAGCCCCAGCATTTT. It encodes CASSPTGGNNQPQHF.

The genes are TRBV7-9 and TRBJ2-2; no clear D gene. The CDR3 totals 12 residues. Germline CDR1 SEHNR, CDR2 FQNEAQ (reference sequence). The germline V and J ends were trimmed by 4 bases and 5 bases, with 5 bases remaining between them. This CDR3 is CASSSPTGELFF. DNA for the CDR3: TGTGCCAGCAGCTCCCCTACCGGGGAGCTGTTTTTT.

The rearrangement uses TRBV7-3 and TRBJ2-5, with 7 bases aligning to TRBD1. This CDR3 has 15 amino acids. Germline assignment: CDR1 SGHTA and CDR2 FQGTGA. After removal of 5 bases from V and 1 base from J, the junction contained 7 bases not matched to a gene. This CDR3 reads CASSKGQSIQETQYF. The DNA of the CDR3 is TGTGCCAGCAGCAAGGGACAGTCAATCCAAGAGACCCAGTACTTC.

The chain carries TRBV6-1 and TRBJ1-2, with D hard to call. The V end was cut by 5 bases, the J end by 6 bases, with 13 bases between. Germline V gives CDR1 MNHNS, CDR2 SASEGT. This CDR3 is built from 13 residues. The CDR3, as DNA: TGTGCCAGCAGTTCCCGACAACTTCATGGCTACACCTTC. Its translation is CASSSRQLHGYTF.

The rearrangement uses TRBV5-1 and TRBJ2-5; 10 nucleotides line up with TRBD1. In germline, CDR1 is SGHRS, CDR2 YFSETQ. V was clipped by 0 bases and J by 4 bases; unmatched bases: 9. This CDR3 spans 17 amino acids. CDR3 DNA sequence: TGCGCCAGCAGCTTGGCTGCGGGACAGGGGAGATTAGAGACCCAGTACTTC. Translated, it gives CASSLAAGQGRLETQYF.